The present T cell receptor (beta chain) was sequenced within a study of cytomegalovirus exposure and HLA in healthy donors. Turning to the study itself: Later, an analysis reported that the 120 or so validation repertoires had used the same platform as the approximately 670 first-cohort repertoires. Findings and limits, study-wide: High sensitivity and specificity were reportedly achieved when the classifier diagnosed cytomegalovirus status. Usually a TCR sequence was rare, but some public TCRs were found in many donors.

In regard to this clone: Its target is not known.

After removal of 4 bases from V and 4 bases from J, the junction contained 8 bases not matched to a gene. The germline V gene encodes CDR1 LGHNA and CDR2 YSLEER. The CDR3 has 17 residues. Profiled with immunoSEQ multiplex PCR; TCRdb holds only in-frame clones, not every one. Among roughly 120,000 clones listed, more than 85% were seen once. The genes are TRBV4-3 and TRBJ2-2, with 11 bases matching TRBD1. The sequence derives from a man between 18 and 29 years old in good health and CMV-seropositive. The sequenced material came from PBMCs. CDR3 nucleotide sequence: TGCGCCAGCAGCCCCCAGACGGACAGGGGGCTCACCGGGGAGCTGTTTTTT. Protein sequence: CASSPQTDRGLTGELFF.